This T cell receptor beta chain was recorded in a study of blood T cell repertoires in COVID-19. Study-wide context: Both acute and convalescent COVID-19 samples were obtained from the United States, Italy and Spain. PBMCs, B-cell-depleted T cells, or T cells provided the cDNA or gDNA that made up the material.

This table comes from immunoSEQ multiplex PCR, and its TCRdb copy is limited to in-frame clones, with some not included. Counted here are around 250,000 clones, 86% occurring once; the ten biggest clones make up 9% to 15%. The sample comprised peripheral blood. This clonotype was sampled from an elderly man with acute or convalescent COVID-19.

For the CDR3, the DNA is TGTGCCAGCAGTTTATCGACCGCAGGGCGGGGTGGCTACACCTTC. Its translation is CASSLSTAGRGGYTF. The chain joins TRBV27 to TRBJ1-2, with a tentative D call TRBD1 (5 bases). Germline V CDR1 and CDR2: MNHEY, SMNVEV (reference sequence). This CDR3 has 15 residues. V lost 0 bases and J 7 bases, leaving 15 bases between the germline ends.